This T cell receptor (beta chain) stems from a study of CXCR3-negative and CXCR3-positive naive CD8 T cells. Carrying UMI labels, the TRB cDNA libraries were prepared through 5' RACE. TCRdb re-called the 5' RACE reads, yielding one record per CDR3 amino acid sequence without DNA. This sample carries approximately 49,000 distinct CDR3 sequences, with over 14% going to the ten biggest clones. The CDR3 is 15 amino acids. CDR1 is SGHDN and CDR2 is FVKESK in the germline V gene. The clonotype was recovered from a human donor in good health. Some clones in this sample may be carry-over from other donors' samples. The specimen sequenced was memory CD8+ T cells from blood. The V call is TRBV14, the J call TRBJ2-7; TCRdb selects TRBD1, and the lack of DNA leaves this call unchecked. CDR3 sequence reads: CASSQELTGLYEQYF.